The 7 T cell receptor beta chains reported below all come from one sample, sequenced in a study of blood T cell repertoires in COVID-19 (dated by TCRdb to between 2020 and 2021). Preparation of the library involved the immunoSEQ multiplex PCR assay. This is the immuneACCESS table as TCRdb keeps it, with only in-frame sequences that have V and J called. A part of the clones is gone; compared with another copy, unresolved V genes explain less than half, and the rest is unexplained. For this sample there are some 330,000 clones; roughly nine tenths appear just once. The ten largest clones take up approximately 1.8% of the sample. The specimen was peripheral blood. These receptors were taken from a woman in her thirties with COVID-19, enrolled during active disease.

The chain is built from TRBV12-3 or TRBV12-4 and TRBJ2-2; tentatively, D is TRBD1 (6 bases). Deletions cut 8 bases from V and 6 bases from J, with 10 bases between. This CDR3 is built from 12 residues. CDR3 coding DNA: TGTGCCAGCGGGACATGGTCCGGGGAGCTGTTTTTT. The encoded protein is CASGTWSGELFF.

This clone was observed once. The genes are TRBV19 and TRBJ1-5, with 7 bases lining up with TRBD1. Trimming cost V 5 bases and J 7 bases; bases outside gene matches: 5. This CDR3 region has 13 residues. Germline CDR1 and CDR2: LNHDA and SQIVND (reference sequence). CDR3 sequence reads: CASSETGPQPQHF. Written as DNA, the CDR3 is TGTGCCAGTAGTGAGACAGGGCCGCAGCCCCAGCATTTT.

J is TRBJ1-2 and V is TRBV6-5, with 7 bases lining up with TRBD1. The J segment lost 4 bases and the V segment lost 5 bases, leaving 4 bases of the junction unmatched. The CDR3 is 13 amino acids. Germline assignment: CDR1 MNHEY and CDR2 SVGAGI. The CDR3 coding sequence is TGTGCCAGCAGTCTGACAGGGACCTATGGCTACACCTTC. Protein sequence: CASSLTGTYGYTF.

The chain links TRBV5-6 to TRBJ2-2, with D tentatively TRBD1 (6 bases). V shed 4 bases and J shed 5 bases, with 12 bases lying between them. Looked up from germline, CDR1 is SGHDT and CDR2 is YYEEEE. This CDR3 is 14 amino acids long. CDR3 sequence (DNA): TGTGCCAGCAGCCTCGGGACAAATACCGGGGAGCTGTTTTTT. Its translation is CASSLGTNTGELFF.

The rearrangement uses TRBV4-3 and TRBJ1-1; D is ambiguous. V was cut by 0 bases and J by 5 bases, with 13 bases left in between. The CDR3 has 15 residues. Germline CDR1 and CDR2: LGHNA and YSLEER. The CDR3 region has the DNA TGCGCCAGCAGCCAAGATCGATTCGGCGGGACTGAAGCTTTCTTT. Its protein product is CASSQDRFGGTEAFF.

V gene TRBV11-3 combines with J gene TRBJ1-4, with 10 positions matching TRBD1. Germline V gene sequence: CDR1 SGHNT, CDR2 YENEEA. Trimming at V came to 3 bases and at J to 0 bases, leaving 7 bases not matched to a gene. The CDR3 has 18 amino acids. Written as DNA, the CDR3 is TGTGCCAGCAGCTTGGTAAGGGACAGGGGCCCAACTAATGAAAAACTGTTTTTT. This gives the protein CASSLVRDRGPTNEKLFF.

J is TRBJ2-2 and V is TRBV7-3; D remains unclear. The CDR3 extends over 14 amino acids. V was pared by 5 bases and J by 0 bases, with 7 bases between. From germline, CDR1 is SGHTA and CDR2 FQGTGA. The CDR3 region is CASSLNTNTGELFF. The CDR3 DNA follows: TGTGCCAGCAGCCTAAACACGAACACCGGGGAGCTGTTTTTT.